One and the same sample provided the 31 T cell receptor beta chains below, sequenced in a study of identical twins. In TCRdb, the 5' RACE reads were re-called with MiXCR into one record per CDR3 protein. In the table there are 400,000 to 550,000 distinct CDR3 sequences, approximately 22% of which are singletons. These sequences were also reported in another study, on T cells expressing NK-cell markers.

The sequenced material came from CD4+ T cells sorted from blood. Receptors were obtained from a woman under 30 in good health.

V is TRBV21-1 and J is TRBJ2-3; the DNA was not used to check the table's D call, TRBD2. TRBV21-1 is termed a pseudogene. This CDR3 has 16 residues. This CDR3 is CASSKMARGGTDTQYF. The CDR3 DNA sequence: TGTGCCAGCAGCAAAATGGCTCGGGGGGGGACAGATACGCAGTATTTT.

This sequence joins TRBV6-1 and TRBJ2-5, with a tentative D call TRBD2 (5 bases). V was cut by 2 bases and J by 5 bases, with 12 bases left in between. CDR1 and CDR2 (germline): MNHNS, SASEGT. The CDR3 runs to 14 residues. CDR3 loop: CASSESRERETQYF. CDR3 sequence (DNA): TGTGCCAGCAGTGAAAGTCGGGAACGGGAGACCCAGTACTTC.

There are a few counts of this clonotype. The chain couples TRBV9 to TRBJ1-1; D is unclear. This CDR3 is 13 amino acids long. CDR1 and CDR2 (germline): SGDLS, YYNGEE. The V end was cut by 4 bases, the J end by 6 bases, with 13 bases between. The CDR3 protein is CASSLNGRAEAFF. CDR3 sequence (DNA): TGTGCCAGCAGCCTTAATGGAAGGGCTGAAGCTTTCTTT.

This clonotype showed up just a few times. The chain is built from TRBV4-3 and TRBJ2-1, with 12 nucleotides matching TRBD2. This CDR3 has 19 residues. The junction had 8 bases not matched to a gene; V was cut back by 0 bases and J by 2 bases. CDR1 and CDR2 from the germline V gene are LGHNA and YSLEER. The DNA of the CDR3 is TGCGCCAGCAGCCAAGATCATTTCTGGACTAGCGGGGCCTACAATGAGCAGTTCTTC. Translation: CASSQDHFWTSGAYNEQFF.

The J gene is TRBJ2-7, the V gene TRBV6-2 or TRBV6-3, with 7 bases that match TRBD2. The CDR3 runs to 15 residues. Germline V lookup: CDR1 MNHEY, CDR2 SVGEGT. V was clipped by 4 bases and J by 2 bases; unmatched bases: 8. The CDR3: CASSSLAELTYEQYF. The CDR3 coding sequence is TGTGCCAGCAGTTCTCTAGCGGAGCTAACCTACGAGCAGTACTTC.

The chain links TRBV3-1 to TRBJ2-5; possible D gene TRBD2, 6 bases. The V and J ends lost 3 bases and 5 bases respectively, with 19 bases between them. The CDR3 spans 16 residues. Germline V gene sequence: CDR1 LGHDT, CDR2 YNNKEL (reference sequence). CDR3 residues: CASSQWSGVMFETQYF. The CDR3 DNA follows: TGTGCCAGCAGCCAGTGGTCGGGAGTTATGTTTGAGACCCAGTACTTC.

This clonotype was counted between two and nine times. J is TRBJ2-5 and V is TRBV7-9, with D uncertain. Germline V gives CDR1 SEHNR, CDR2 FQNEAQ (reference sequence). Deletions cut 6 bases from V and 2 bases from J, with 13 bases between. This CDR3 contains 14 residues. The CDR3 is CASSRASSQETQYF. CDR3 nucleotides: TGTGCCAGCAGTCGAGCAAGTAGTCAAGAGACCCAGTACTTC.

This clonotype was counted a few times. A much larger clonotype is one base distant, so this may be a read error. CDR3 amino acids: CASSVAGYTEAFF. The CDR3, as DNA: TGTGCCAGCAGCGTAGCGGGGTACACTGAAGCTTTCTTT. The rearrangement uses TRBV9 and TRBJ1-1, with D uncertain. V lost 0 bases to trimming and J lost 3 bases, with 6 bases between them. Germline CDR1 and CDR2: SGDLS and YYNGEE. This CDR3 has 13 residues. The full variable domain, with the rest looked up from reference TRBV9 and TRBJ1-1, is DSGVTQTPKHLITATGQRVTLRCSPRSGDLSVYWYQQSLDQGLQFLIQYYNGEERAKGNILERFSAQQFPDLHSELNLSSLELGDSALYFCASSVAGYTEAFFGQGTRLTVV.

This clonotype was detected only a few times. The CDR3 protein is CASSGDPGSGANVLTF. The CDR3 DNA reads TGTGCCAGCAGTGGTGATCCAGGGTCCGGGGCCAACGTCCTGACTTTC. This rearrangement joins TRBV25-1 to TRBJ2-6; possibly TRBD1 for D (5 bases). The CDR3 has 16 amino acids. The germline V gene encodes CDR1 MGHDK and CDR2 SYGVNS. The V end lost 4 bases, the J end lost 4 bases, and 14 bases lay between the germline ends.

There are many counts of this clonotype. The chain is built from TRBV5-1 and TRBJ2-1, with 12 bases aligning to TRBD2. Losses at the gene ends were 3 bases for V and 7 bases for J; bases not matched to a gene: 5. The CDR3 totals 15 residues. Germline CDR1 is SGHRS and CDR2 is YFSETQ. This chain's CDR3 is CASSSRLAGVNEQFF. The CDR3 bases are TGCGCCAGCAGCTCCAGACTAGCGGGAGTTAATGAGCAGTTCTTC. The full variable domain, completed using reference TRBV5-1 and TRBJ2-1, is KAGVTQTPRYLIKTRGQQVTLSCSPISGHRSVSWYQQTPGQGLQFLFEYFSETQRNKGNFPGRFSGRQFSNSRSEMNVSTLELGDSALYLCASSSRLAGVNEQFFGPGTRLTVL.

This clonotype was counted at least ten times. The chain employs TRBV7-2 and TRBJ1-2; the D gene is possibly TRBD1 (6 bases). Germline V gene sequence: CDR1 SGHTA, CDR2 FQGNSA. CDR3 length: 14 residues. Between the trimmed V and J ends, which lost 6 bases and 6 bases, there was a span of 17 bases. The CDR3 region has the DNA TGTGCCAGCAGACAAAACCCAGGGGAGGATGGCTACACCTTC. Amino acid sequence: CASRQNPGEDGYTF.

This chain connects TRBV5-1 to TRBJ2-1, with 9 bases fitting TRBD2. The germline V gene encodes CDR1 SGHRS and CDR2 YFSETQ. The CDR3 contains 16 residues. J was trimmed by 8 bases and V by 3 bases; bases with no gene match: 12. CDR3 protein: CASSSPGGGDGYEQFF. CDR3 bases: TGCGCCAGCAGCTCTCCGGGCGGGGGGGACGGTTATGAGCAGTTCTTC.

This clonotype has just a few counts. The CDR3 DNA follows: TGTGCCAGCAGCTTAGACTCGTCCGGGACCAAAGAGGGTGAGCAGTTCTTC. Protein: CASSLDSSGTKEGEQFF. The chain combines TRBV11-2 with TRBJ2-1; either TRBD1 or TRBD2 may supply D (5 bases each). CDR3 length: 17 amino acids. The V and J ends lost 0 bases and 9 bases respectively, with 21 bases between them. Germline loops: CDR1 SGHAT, CDR2 FQNNGV. The whole variable domain, remainder taken from reference TRBV11-2 and TRBJ2-1, is EAGVAQSPRYKIIEKRQSVAFWCNPISGHATLYWYQQILGQGPKLLIQFQNNGVVDDSQLPKDRFSAERLKGVDSTLKIQPAKLEDSAVYLCASSLDSSGTKEGEQFFGPGTRLTVL.

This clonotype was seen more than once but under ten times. CDR3 in amino acids: CASGRTDSTDTQYF. The CDR3 DNA reads TGCGCCAGCGGGCGGACTGATAGCACAGATACGCAGTATTTT. The V and J genes are TRBV5-1 and TRBJ2-3, with D maybe TRBD2 (5 bases). The germline CDR1 and CDR2 sequences are SGHRS and YFSETQ. V was clipped by 7 bases and J by 0 bases, with 12 bases between them. This CDR3 has 14 residues.

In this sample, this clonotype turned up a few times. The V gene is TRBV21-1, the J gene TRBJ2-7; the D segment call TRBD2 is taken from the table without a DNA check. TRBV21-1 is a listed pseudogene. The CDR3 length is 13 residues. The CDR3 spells CASREASAYEQYF. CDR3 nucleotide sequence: TGTGCCAGCAGGGAGGCTAGCGCCTACGAGCAGTACTTC.

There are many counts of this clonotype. In DNA, the CDR3 is TGCGCCAGCAGCCTGCAACAGGGGGCGGATGAGCAGTTCTTC. This sequence encodes CASSLQQGADEQFF. The V gene is TRBV4-3, the J gene TRBJ2-1; TRBD1 aligns across 9 bases. Germline trimming cut 4 bases from V and 8 bases from J; bases unmatched to any gene: 6. This CDR3 spans 14 amino acids. Germline V lookup: CDR1 LGHNA, CDR2 YSLEER.

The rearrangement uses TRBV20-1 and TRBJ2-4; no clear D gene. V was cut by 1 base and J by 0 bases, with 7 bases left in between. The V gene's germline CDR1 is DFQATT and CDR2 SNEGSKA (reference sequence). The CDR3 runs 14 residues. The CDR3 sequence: CSARARLAKNIQYF. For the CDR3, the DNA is TGCAGTGCTAGAGCCAGGCTAGCCAAAAACATTCAGTACTTC.

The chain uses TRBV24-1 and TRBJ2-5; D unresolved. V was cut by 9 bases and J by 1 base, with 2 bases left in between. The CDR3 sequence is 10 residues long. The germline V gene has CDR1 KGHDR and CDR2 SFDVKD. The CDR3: CATRQETQYF. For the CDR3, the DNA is TGTGCCACCCGCCAAGAGACCCAGTACTTC.

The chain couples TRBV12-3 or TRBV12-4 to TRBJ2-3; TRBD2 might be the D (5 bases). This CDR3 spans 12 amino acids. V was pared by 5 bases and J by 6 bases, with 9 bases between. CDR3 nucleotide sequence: TGTGCCAGCAGTGGACTGCAGGATACGCAGTATTTT. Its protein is CASSGLQDTQYF.

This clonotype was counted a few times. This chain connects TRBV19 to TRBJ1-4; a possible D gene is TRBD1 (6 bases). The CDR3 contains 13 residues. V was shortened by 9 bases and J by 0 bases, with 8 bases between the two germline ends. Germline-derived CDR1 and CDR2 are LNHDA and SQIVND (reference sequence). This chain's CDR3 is CASRTATNEKLFF. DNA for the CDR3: TGTGCCAGCAGGACAGCAACTAATGAAAAACTGTTTTTT.

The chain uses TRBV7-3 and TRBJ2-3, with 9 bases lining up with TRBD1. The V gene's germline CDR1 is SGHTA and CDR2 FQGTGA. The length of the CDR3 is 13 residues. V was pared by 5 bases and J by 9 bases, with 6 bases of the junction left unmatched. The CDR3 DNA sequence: TGTGCCAGCAGCCGCGACGGACAGGGGACGCAGTATTTT. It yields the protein CASSRDGQGTQYF.

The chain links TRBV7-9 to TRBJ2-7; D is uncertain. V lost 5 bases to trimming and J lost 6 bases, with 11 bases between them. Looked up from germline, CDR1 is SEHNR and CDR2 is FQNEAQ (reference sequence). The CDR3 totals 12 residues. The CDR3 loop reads CASSRPTGEQYF. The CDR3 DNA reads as TGTGCCAGCAGCCGCCCGACGGGCGAGCAGTACTTC.

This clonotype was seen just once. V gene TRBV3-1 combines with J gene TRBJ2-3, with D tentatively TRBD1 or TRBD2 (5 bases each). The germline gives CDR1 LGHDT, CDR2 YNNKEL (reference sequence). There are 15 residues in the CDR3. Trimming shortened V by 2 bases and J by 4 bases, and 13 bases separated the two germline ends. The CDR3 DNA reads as TGTGCCAGCAGCCAATGGGGACCGAGGGCAGATACGCAGTATTTT. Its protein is CASSQWGPRADTQYF.

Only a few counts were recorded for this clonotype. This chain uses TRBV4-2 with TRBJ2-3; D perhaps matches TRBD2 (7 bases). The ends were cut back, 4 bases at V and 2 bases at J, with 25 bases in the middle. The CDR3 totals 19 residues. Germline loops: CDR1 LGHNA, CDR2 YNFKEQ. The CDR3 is CASSPGHNLRGAYTDTQYF. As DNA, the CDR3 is TGTGCCAGCAGCCCCGGACACAATCTCCGGGGGGCATACACAGATACGCAGTATTTT.

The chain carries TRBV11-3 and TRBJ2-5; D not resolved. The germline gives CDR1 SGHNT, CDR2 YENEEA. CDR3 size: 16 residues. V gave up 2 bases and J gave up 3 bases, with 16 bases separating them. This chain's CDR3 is CASSLMASYQEETQYF. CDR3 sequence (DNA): TGTGCCAGCAGCTTAATGGCGAGCTACCAAGAAGAGACCCAGTACTTC.

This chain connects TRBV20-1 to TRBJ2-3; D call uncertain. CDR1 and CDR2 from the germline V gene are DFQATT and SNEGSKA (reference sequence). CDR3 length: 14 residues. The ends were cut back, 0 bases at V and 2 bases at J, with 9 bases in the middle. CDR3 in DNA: TGCAGTGCTAGAGAGCGGCAAACCACAGATACGCAGTATTTT. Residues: CSARERQTTDTQYF.

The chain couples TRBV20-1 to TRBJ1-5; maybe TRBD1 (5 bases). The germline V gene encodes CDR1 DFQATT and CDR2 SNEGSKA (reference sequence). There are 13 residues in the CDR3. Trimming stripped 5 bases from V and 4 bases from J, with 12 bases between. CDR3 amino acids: CSALKRGNQPQHF. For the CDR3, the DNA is TGCAGTGCTCTGAAGAGGGGAAATCAGCCCCAGCATTTT.

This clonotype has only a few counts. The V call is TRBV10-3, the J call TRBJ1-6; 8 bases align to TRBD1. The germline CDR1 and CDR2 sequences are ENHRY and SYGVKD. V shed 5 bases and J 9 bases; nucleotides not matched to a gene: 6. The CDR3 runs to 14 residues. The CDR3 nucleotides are TGTGCCATCAGTCCGGGACAGGTCGCTTCACCCCTCCACTTT. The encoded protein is CAISPGQVASPLHF.

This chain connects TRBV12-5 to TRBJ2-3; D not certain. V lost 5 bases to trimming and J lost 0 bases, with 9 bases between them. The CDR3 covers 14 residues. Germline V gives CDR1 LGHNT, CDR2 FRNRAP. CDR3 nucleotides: TGTGCTAGTGGTCCTCCTCGGAGCACAGATACGCAGTATTTT. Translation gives CASGPPRSTDTQYF.

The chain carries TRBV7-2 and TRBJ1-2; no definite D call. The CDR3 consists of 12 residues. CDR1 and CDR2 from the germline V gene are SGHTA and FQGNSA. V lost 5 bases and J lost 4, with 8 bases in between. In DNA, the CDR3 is TGTGCCAGCAGCCTAAGGAGCTATGGCTACACCTTC. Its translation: CASSLRSYGYTF. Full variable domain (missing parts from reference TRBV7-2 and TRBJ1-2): GAGVSQSPSNKVTEKGKDVELRCDPISGHTALYWYRQSLGQGLEFLIYFQGNSAPDKSGLPSDRFSAERTGGSVSTLTIQRTQQEDSAVYLCASSLRSYGYTFGSGTRLTVV.

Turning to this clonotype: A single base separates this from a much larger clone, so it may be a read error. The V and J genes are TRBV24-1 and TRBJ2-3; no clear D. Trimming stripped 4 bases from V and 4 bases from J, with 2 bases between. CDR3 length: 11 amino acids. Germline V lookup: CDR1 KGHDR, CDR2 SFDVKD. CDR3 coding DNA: TGTGCCACCAGTGAGGCAGATACGCAGTATTTT. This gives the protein CATSEADTQYF.